A single sample is the source of the 10 T cell receptor beta chains below, sequenced in a study of monozygotic twins with inflammatory bowel disease. Reanalyzing the 5' RACE reads, TCRdb keeps one entry per CDR3 protein, without DNA. The sample totals nearly 450,000 distinct CDR3 sequences. The sample taken for sequencing was blood. These receptor sequences come from a human donor with ulcerative colitis or Crohn's disease, or a healthy co-twin of an affected twin (not recorded which).

This sequence joins TRBV3-1 and TRBJ2-1; absent DNA, TCRdb's TRBD2 call cannot be checked. This CDR3 spans 17 amino acids. From germline, CDR1 is LGHDT and CDR2 YNNKEL (reference sequence). Here the CDR3 reads CASSLFRLAGAYNEQFF.

This chain joins TRBV7-8 and TRBJ2-2. The CDR3 loop spans 13 amino acids. Germline CDR1 and CDR2: SGHVS and FQNEAQ. The CDR3 reads CASSLVGIGELFF. Supplemented by reference TRBV7-8 and TRBJ2-2, the full variable domain reads GAGVSQSPRYKVAKRGQDVALRCDPISGHVSLFWYQQALGQGPEFLTYFQNEAQLDKSGLPSDRFFAERPEGSVSTLKIQRTQQEDSAVYLCASSLVGIGELFFGEGSRLTVL.

The J gene is TRBJ1-5, the V gene TRBV5-5; TCRdb designates TRBD1, a call that cannot be tested without DNA. Germline V gene data show CDR1 as SGHKS and CDR2 as YYEKEE (reference sequence). CDR3 length: 16 residues. The CDR3 region is CASSLGRQGNLGPQHF.

V is TRBV5-1 and J is TRBJ2-2; lacking DNA, the TRBD1 call made by TCRdb goes unchecked. CDR3 size: 16 residues. Germline V lookup: CDR1 SGHRS, CDR2 YFSETQ. CDR3 loop: CASSSRGQMNTGELFF.

The rearrangement uses TRBV18 and TRBJ2-7; there is no DNA to check the TCRdb D call of TRBD1. The CDR3 covers 11 residues. Germline V gene sequence: CDR1 KGHSH, CDR2 LQKENI. The CDR3 loop reads CASSPGREQYF.

V usage is TRBV6-5 and J usage is TRBJ1-2; TCRdb's D call, TRBD1, is unchecked because there is no DNA. The CDR3 consists of 13 residues. Germline CDR1 and CDR2: MNHEY and SVGAGI. This chain's CDR3 is CASSRDRVIGYTF.

The chain has TRBV6-5 and TRBJ2-1; TCRdb selects TRBD1, and the lack of DNA leaves this call unchecked. The CDR3 has 13 residues. CDR1 is MNHEY and CDR2 is SVGAGI in the germline V gene. CDR3: CASGKGGYNEQFF.

The V gene is TRBV19, the J gene TRBJ1-1. The CDR3 extends over 19 amino acids. CDR1 LNHDA and CDR2 SQIVND come from the germline V gene (reference sequence). CDR3 protein: CASSIVGGGIQLLNTEAFF.

This chain links TRBV7-9 with TRBJ1-4. CDR3 length equals 15 residues. Looked up from germline, CDR1 is SEHNR and CDR2 is FQNEAQ (reference sequence). The CDR3 protein is CASSLAGGTVEKLFF.

The chain uses TRBV7-9 and TRBJ2-7; TCRdb designates TRBD2, a call that cannot be tested without DNA. The V gene's germline CDR1 is SEHNR and CDR2 FQNEAQ (reference sequence). The CDR3 consists of 13 residues. CDR3 protein: CASSIGLAYEQYF.